These T cell receptor beta chains were read from a single sample in a study of shared clonotypes between healthy human individuals. This table comes from immunoSEQ multiplex PCR, and its TCRdb copy is limited to in-frame clones, with some not included. The sample has about 1.5 million clones, 95% to 99% seen once. Sequenced: naive CD4+ T cells sorted from blood. The receptor source for this set is a man aged 25 to 45 in good health. CDR3s include the opening cysteine and the closing phenylalanine or tryptophan. Clone size is shown for a subset of rows, as once, few, many or a class of expanded clone.

>TRBV28|NA|TRBJ2-7
CASSFLAGALSYEQYF
>TRBV11-2|NA|TRBJ2-5
CASSLSETQYF
>TRBV19|NA|TRBJ2-1
CASSPLGLRYNEQFF
>TRBV9|NA|TRBJ2-3
CASSPRTGRADTQYF
>TRBV4-3|NA|TRBJ2-6
CASSQEGTGSSGANVLTF
>TRBV6-5|NA|TRBJ2-5
CATRQGPETQYF
>TRBV5-1|NA|TRBJ2-1
CASSLDGSGTFF
>TRBV7-9|NA|TRBJ2-1
CASSLLGIIDNEQFF
>TRBV6-1|NA|TRBJ1-5
CASRHDRVQPQHF
>TRBV5-4|NA|TRBJ2-3
CASSARLAGGGTDTQYF
>TRBV28|NA|TRBJ2-7
CASRAPGLAGGSYEQYF
>TRBV9|NA|TRBJ2-7
CASSVGWGTGVYEQYF
>TRBV20-1|NA|TRBJ2-7
CSAPFYEQYF
>TRBV18|once|TRBJ2-7
CASSPEAGGSYEQYF
>TRBV10-2|NA|TRBJ2-7
CASSVTAGEQYF
>TRBV28|NA|TRBJ1-2
CAILGAVKYGYTF
>TRBV28|NA|TRBJ2-7
CASSFLYEQYF
>TRBV7-8|NA|TRBJ2-1
CASSFKRNYNEQFF
>TRBV5-5|NA|TRBJ2-5
CASSLARVGETQYF